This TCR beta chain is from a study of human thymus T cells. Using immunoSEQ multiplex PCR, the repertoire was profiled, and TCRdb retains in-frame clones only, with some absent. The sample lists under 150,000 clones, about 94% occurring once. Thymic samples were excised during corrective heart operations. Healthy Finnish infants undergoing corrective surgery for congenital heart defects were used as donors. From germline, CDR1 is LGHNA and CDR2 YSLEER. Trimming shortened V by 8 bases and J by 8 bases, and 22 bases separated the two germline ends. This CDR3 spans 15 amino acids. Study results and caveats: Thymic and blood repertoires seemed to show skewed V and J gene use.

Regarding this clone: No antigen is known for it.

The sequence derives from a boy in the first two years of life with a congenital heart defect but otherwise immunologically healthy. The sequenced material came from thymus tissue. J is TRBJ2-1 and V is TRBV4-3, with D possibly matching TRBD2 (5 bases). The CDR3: CASGPHQRLNDEQFF. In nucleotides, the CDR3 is TGCGCCAGCGGGCCCCACCAGCGGTTGAACGATGAGCAGTTCTTC.